This TCR beta chain was identified in a study of neoadjuvant nivolumab and ipilimumab in lung cancer. Turning to the study itself: Nivolumab 3 mg/kg was given days 1, 15 and 29, plus ipilimumab 1 mg/kg day 1 in combination. Findings and limits, study-wide: Pretherapy blood TCR richness correlated positively with resected tumor richness. Compared with tumor-adjacent uninvolved lung, resected tumors showed greater richness and clonality. TCR clonality did not significantly correlate with pathologic tumor regression.

Using immunoSEQ multiplex PCR, the repertoire was profiled, and TCRdb retains in-frame clones only, with some absent. Of more than 25,000 clones detected, about 70% appear once; the ten largest clones hold roughly 18%. V dropped 6 bases and J dropped 8; count of bases not matched to a gene: 14. This CDR3 is built from 16 residues. Germline V gene sequence: CDR1 SNHLY, CDR2 FYNNEI. Points on this clone: Its antigen is as yet unknown.

This chain joins TRBV2 and TRBJ2-2; 8 bases are shared with TRBD2. Specimen: tumor tissue, collected after neoadjuvant nivolumab, alone or with ipilimumab, at or shortly before surgery. The source of this sequence is an adult with non-small cell lung cancer. DNA for the CDR3: TGTGCCAGCAGCGCACTAGCGGCGGGCATGGGGGGGGAGCTGTTTTTT. This encodes CASSALAAGMGGELFF.